One sample yielded the 18 T cell receptor beta chains listed below, sequenced in a study of early T cells in non-severe SARS-CoV-2 infection. Each CDR3 protein gets one entry after TCRdb re-called the 5' RACE reads with MiXCR. This table holds around 71,000 distinct CDR3 sequences, 14% found once. This specimen consisted of whole blood, obtained at baseline. The receptors shown here come from an adult who was a healthcare worker with PCR-confirmed SARS-CoV-2 infection or an uninfected control (not recorded which).

Ten or more counts support this clonotype. V gene TRBV7-9 combines with J gene TRBJ2-2; a possible D gene is TRBD1 (5 bases). Germline-derived CDR1 and CDR2 are SEHNR and FQNEAQ (reference sequence). This CDR3 comprises 12 residues. With 6 bases removed from V and 5 bases from J, the gap between germline ends came to 7 bases. CDR3 sequence (DNA): TGTGCCAGCAGACCAGGGACCGGGGAGCTGTTTTTT. This codes for CASRPGTGELFF.

This clonotype was counted ten times or more. The J gene is TRBJ2-5, the V gene TRBV7-9; 10 bases align to TRBD2. This CDR3 region has 16 residues. V dropped 3 bases and J dropped 5; count of bases not matched to a gene: 9. Germline CDR1 reads SEHNR; CDR2 reads FQNEAQ (reference sequence). DNA for the CDR3: TGTGCCAGCAGCTTCTCTAGCGGGAGTCCGTCGGAGACCCAGTACTTC. It codes for CASSFSSGSPSETQYF.

Written as DNA, the CDR3 is TGTGCCACCAGTCAGTATACTAGCGGGAGGGCGCATGAGCAGTTCTTC. It specifies CATSQYTSGRAHEQFF. The chain employs TRBV24-1 and TRBJ2-1; 13 nucleotides line up with TRBD2. Germline V gives CDR1 KGHDR, CDR2 SFDVKD. This CDR3 has 16 residues. The V and J ends lost 6 bases and 8 bases, in that order; junction bases with no gene match: 9.

J is TRBJ2-2 and V is TRBV5-1; a weak D match, TRBD1 (5 bases). Germline CDR1 and CDR2: SGHRS and YFSETQ. The CDR3 has 15 residues. V lost 0 bases to trimming and J lost 4 bases, with 10 bases between them. CDR3 region: CASSLVQVPTGELFF. The CDR3 DNA sequence: TGCGCCAGCAGCTTGGTACAGGTCCCCACCGGGGAGCTGTTTTTT.

The V and J genes are TRBV28 and TRBJ1-5; 7 nucleotides align to TRBD1. In germline, CDR1 is MDHEN, CDR2 SYDVKM. J gave up 4 bases and V 5 bases, and 8 bases lay outside the gene matches. The length of the CDR3 is 15 residues. DNA for the CDR3: TGTGCCAGCAGTCCCCCTCAGGGGGGGAATCAGCCCCAGCATTTT. It translates to CASSPPQGGNQPQHF.

The chain links TRBV4-1 to TRBJ2-7; a weak D match, TRBD2 (6 bases). The CDR3 loop spans 16 amino acids. Trimming took 5 bases from V and 3 from J, leaving 20 bases between them. Germline V lookup: CDR1 MGHRA, CDR2 YSYEKL. CDR3 region: CASSWDSLIPNYEQYF. The DNA of the CDR3 is TGCGCCAGCAGCTGGGACTCCCTGATCCCCAACTACGAGCAGTACTTC.

The chain has TRBV24-1 and TRBJ2-3, with D possibly matching TRBD2 (6 bases). This CDR3 has 15 residues. Looked up from germline, CDR1 is KGHDR and CDR2 is SFDVKD. V was shortened by 3 bases and J by 5 bases, with 14 bases between the two germline ends. CDR3 DNA sequence: TGTGCCACCAGTGATGCACGCCGGGAGATAGATACGCAGTATTTT. Its translation: CATSDARREIDTQYF.

J is TRBJ1-1 and V is TRBV18; D possibly corresponds to TRBD1 (5 bases). Germline lookup yields CDR1 KGHSH and CDR2 LQKENI. This CDR3 is 15 amino acids long. V lost 2 bases to trimming and J lost 3 bases, with 13 bases between them. CDR3 residues: CASSPGGSRDTEAFF. The CDR3 DNA reads as TGTGCCAGCTCACCAGGGGGGAGTCGGGACACTGAAGCTTTCTTT.

This clonotype was seen more than once but under ten times. CDR3 residues: CASSPIVVAGTTYEQYF. The CDR3, as DNA: TGTGCCAGCTCACCGATAGTAGTAGCGGGCACAACCTACGAGCAGTACTTC. The chain joins TRBV18 to TRBJ2-7; 7 bases map to TRBD2. Germline loops: CDR1 KGHSH, CDR2 LQKENI. The CDR3 consists of 17 residues. The junction had 13 bases not matched to a gene; V was cut back by 3 bases and J by 2 bases.

This clonotype was detected only a few times. V and J are TRBV20-1 and TRBJ2-7; D may be TRBD1 (6 bases). V gave up 3 bases and J gave up 7 bases, with 13 bases separating them. The CDR3 is 12 amino acids. The V gene's germline CDR1 is DFQATT and CDR2 SNEGSKA (reference sequence). As DNA, the CDR3 is TGCAGTGCTAGTCCCGGGACAAGGGAGCAGTACTTC. Its protein product is CSASPGTREQYF.

At least ten counts were recorded for this clonotype. This sequence joins TRBV19 and TRBJ2-6; the match to TRBD1 covers 8 bases. CDR3 length: 16 amino acids. Germline V gene sequence: CDR1 LNHDA, CDR2 SQIVND (reference sequence). V shed 10 bases, J shed 1 base, and the junction held 9 bases outside the gene matches. CDR3 DNA: TGTGCCACCCTGGACAGGGTCCCGTCTGGGGCCAACGTCCTGACTTTC. It yields the protein CATLDRVPSGANVLTF.

The table lists this clonotype with many counts. The chain recombines TRBV5-4 with TRBJ2-2; 10 nucleotides align to TRBD2. CDR1 is SGHNT, CDR2 YYREEE, per germline (reference sequence). The J segment lost 4 bases and the V segment lost 0 bases, leaving 6 bases of the junction unmatched. The CDR3 is 17 residues long. CDR3 sequence: CASSLGGLAGGTGELFF. The CDR3 DNA is TGTGCCAGCAGCTTGGGGGGCTTAGCGGGAGGCACCGGGGAGCTGTTTTTT.

Only a few counts were recorded for this clonotype. The rearrangement joins TRBV28 to TRBJ2-2; 9 bases line up with TRBD1. This CDR3 is built from 14 residues. The V and J ends lost 7 bases and 3 bases, in that order; junction bases with no gene match: 3. Germline V gene data show CDR1 as MDHEN and CDR2 as SYDVKM. The CDR3 region is CASNRGRDTGELFF. Written as DNA, the CDR3 is TGTGCCAGCAACAGGGGGCGCGACACCGGGGAGCTGTTTTTT. The variable domain in full, completed from reference TRBV28 and TRBJ2-2, reads DVKVTQSSRYLVKRTGEKVFLECVQDMDHENMFWYRQDPGLGLRLIYFSYDVKMKEKGDIPEGYSVSREKKERFSLILESASTNQTSMYLCASNRGRDTGELFFGEGSRLTVL.

The chain recombines TRBV21-1 with TRBJ1-1; the table's TRBD1 call for D was not verified on the DNA. TRBV21-1 is an annotated pseudogene. There are 16 residues in the CDR3. The CDR3 bases are TGTGCCAGCAGCAACCCCCCAGCCCTAAGGGACACTGAAGCTTTCTTT. It encodes CASSNPPALRDTEAFF.

This clonotype was recorded at least ten times. The gene calls are TRBV11-2 and TRBJ2-1; no clear D. The germline V gene has CDR1 SGHAT and CDR2 FQNNGV. This CDR3 has 15 residues. The V end was cut by 2 bases, the J end by 7 bases, with 15 bases between. In nucleotides, the CDR3 is TGTGCCAGCAGCTTAATTTTGCAGGAAAGGAATGAGCAGTTCTTC. This translates into CASSLILQERNEQFF.

The table lists this clonotype with many counts. The genes are TRBV12-3 or TRBV12-4 and TRBJ2-3; D is perhaps TRBD1 or TRBD2 (5 bases each). V was shortened by 5 bases and J by 6 bases, with 21 bases between the two germline ends. There are 16 residues in the CDR3. The CDR3 bases are TGTGCCAGCAGTCCCGGGACCAGGGCAACAAGGGATACGCAGTATTTT. Its protein product is CASSPGTRATRDTQYF.

The table lists this clonotype with many counts. The chain carries TRBV7-3 and TRBJ2-5; TRBD1 is a possible D gene (6 bases). The V and J ends lost 5 bases and 4 bases respectively, with 11 bases between them. The CDR3 loop spans 13 amino acids. Germline loops: CDR1 SGHTA, CDR2 FQGTGA. The CDR3 DNA reads TGTGCCAGCAGCCCACAGGGTACAGAGACCCAGTACTTC. Its protein product is CASSPQGTETQYF. Full variable domain (remainder filled in from reference TRBV7-3 and TRBJ2-5): GAGVSQTPSNKVTEKGKYVELRCDPISGHTALYWYRQSLGQGPEFLIYFQGTGAADDSGLPNDRFFAVRPEGSVSTLKIQRTERGDSAVYLCASSPQGTETQYFGPGTRLLVL.

The CDR3 protein is CATSSISGIGHEQFF. CDR3 in DNA: TGTGCCACCAGTAGCATTAGCGGGATCGGACATGAGCAGTTCTTC. The rearrangement links TRBV24-1 to TRBJ2-1; 8 bases map to TRBD2. V lost 6 bases, J lost 8 bases, and 11 bases stayed unmatched. This CDR3 has 15 residues. From germline, CDR1 is KGHDR and CDR2 SFDVKD.